These T cell receptor beta chains were read from a single sample in a study of T cells in narcolepsy. Only in-frame clones appear in the TCRdb table, and some are missing; sequencing was by immunoSEQ multiplex PCR. The table lists some 20,000 clones, roughly four fifths of them singletons, with under 2% in the top ten. Input material: memory (CD45RA-) CD4+ T cells from blood. These receptors were taken from a human donor in good health. CDR3s include the opening cysteine and the closing phenylalanine or tryptophan. D genes are given only for firm matches. Clone size is given for some rows only: seen once, a few or many times, or a class if the clone is expanded.

length,V,size,D,J,CDR3,DNA
16,TRBV9,-,TRBD2,TRBJ2-3,CASSVANSGVGDTQYF,TGTGCCAGCAGCGTAGCGAATAGCGGGGTGGGGGATACGCAGTATTTT
17,TRBV5-1,once,TRBD2,TRBJ2-3,CASSPGLAEWRWDTQYF,TGCGCCAGCAGCCCTGGACTAGCGGAGTGGAGGTGGGATACGCAGTATTTT
13,TRBV5-1,-,-,TRBJ2-1,CASSWGLNNEQFF,TGCGCCAGCAGCTGGGGACTGAACAATGAGCAGTTCTTC
15,TRBV7-3,few,-,TRBJ2-2,CASSLTGGDPGELFF,TGTGCCAGCAGCTTGACGGGCGGGGATCCCGGGGAGCTGTTTTTT
14,TRBV28,-,TRBD1,TRBJ1-1,CASRKDRAGPEAFF,TGTGCCAGCAGGAAAGACAGGGCAGGACCTGAAGCTTTCTTT
13,TRBV5-1,-,-,TRBJ2-7,CASRSWTDYEQYF,TGCGCCAGCAGATCCTGGACAGACTACGAGCAGTACTTC
16,TRBV5-6,-,TRBD1,TRBJ1-2,CASSLVEPGQGSGYTF,TGTGCCAGCAGCTTGGTCGAACCAGGACAGGGCTCTGGCTACACCTTC
17,TRBV4-1,-,TRBD2,TRBJ2-1,CASSQEGVREPYNEQFF,TGCGCCAGCAGCCAAGAGGGGGTGCGGGAGCCATACAATGAGCAGTTCTTC
14,TRBV6-1,-,TRBD2,TRBJ2-3,CASSEMSGSDTQYF,TGTGCCAGCAGTGAAATGAGCGGGAGTGATACGCAGTATTTT
15,TRBV5-1,once,-,TRBJ2-3,CASSLQGPRTDTQYF,TGCGCCAGCAGCTTACAGGGACCCCGCACAGATACGCAGTATTTT
16,TRBV25-1,-,TRBD1,TRBJ2-2,CASSATTGANTGELFF,TGTGCCAGCAGTGCCACGACAGGGGCGAACACCGGGGAGCTGTTTTTT
14,TRBV29-1,-,-,TRBJ1-2,CSVAGVGGLFGYTF,TGCAGCGTCGCTGGGGTCGGGGGCCTCTTTGGCTACACCTTC
11,TRBV29-1,-,-,TRBJ1-2,CSVDGTYGYTF,TGCAGCGTTGACGGCACCTATGGCTACACCTTC
12,TRBV30,-,-,TRBJ2-1,CAWSPRRGEQFF,TGTGCCTGGAGTCCCCGCCGGGGTGAGCAGTTCTTC
13,TRBV6-9,-,TRBD1,TRBJ1-1,CASRDRSNTEAFF,TGTGCCAGCAGGGACAGGTCGAACACTGAAGCTTTCTTT
14,TRBV5-1,-,TRBD1,TRBJ2-1,CASSRDRVLGEQFF,TGCGCCAGCAGCCGGGACAGGGTGCTAGGTGAGCAGTTCTTC
17,TRBV4-2,-,-,TRBJ2-4,CASSQDLTPLTSNIQYF,TGTGCCAGCAGCCAAGATCTTACCCCTCTAACCTCGAACATTCAGTACTTC
14,TRBV7-6,-,TRBD2,TRBJ2-7,CASSFGEGPYEQYF,TGTGCCAGCAGCTTCGGGGAGGGACCCTATGAGCAGTACTTC
14,TRBV5-4,-,-,TRBJ1-4,CASSPGTRREKLFF,TGTGCCAGCAGTCCCGGGACCCGGCGGGAAAAACTGTTTTTT
13,TRBV30,-,-,TRBJ1-1,CAWSRGRAGEAFF,TGTGCCTGGAGCCGGGGCAGGGCTGGTGAAGCTTTCTTT
12,TRBV5-1,-,-,TRBJ2-5,CASIDSQETQYF,TGCGCCAGCATTGACAGCCAAGAGACCCAGTACTTC
11,TRBV20-1,once,-,TRBJ2-7,CSAKKAYEQYF,TGCAGTGCTAAAAAGGCCTACGAGCAGTACTTC
15,TRBV29-1,-,TRBD2,TRBJ2-4,CSVAGTSGRGDIQYF,TGCAGCGTTGCCGGGACTAGCGGGAGAGGAGACATTCAGTACTTC
13,TRBV6-6,-,TRBD1,TRBJ2-5,CASSQDRVQTQYF,TGTGCCAGCAGCCAAGACAGGGTCCAGACCCAGTACTTC
13,TRBV6-6,-,-,TRBJ2-7,CASRATGTYEQYF,TGTGCCAGCAGAGCCACAGGGACCTACGAGCAGTACTTC
18,TRBV7-9,-,-,TRBJ1-4,CASSATVAARRGNEKLFF,TGTGCCAGCAGCGCGACAGTGGCCGCCAGGAGGGGTAATGAAAAACTGTTTTTT